Listed below are T cell receptor beta chains from one sample, sequenced in a study of cytomegalovirus exposure and HLA in healthy donors. The protocol was immunoSEQ multiplex PCR, while the TCRdb copy is restricted to in-frame clones and leaves out a portion. Among 120,000 to 150,000 clones listed, just over 65% were seen once. Sequencing was performed on PBMCs. All receptors derive from a woman aged 60-75 years in good health and CMV-seronegative. The CDR3 runs from the conserved cysteine through the conserved F or W. The D gene is left open where the match is weak. Part of the rows lack a size; the others show once, few, many or a class for expanded clones.

TRBV7-3,TRBJ1-1,few,-,TGTGCCAGCAGCTTAGGCCAGAACACTGAAGCTTTCTTT,CASSLGQNTEAFF
TRBV18,TRBJ2-7,few,-,TGTGCCAGCTCACCACGGGCAGGGTCCCACGAGCAGTACTTC,CASSPRAGSHEQYF
TRBV28,TRBJ2-1,-,-,TGTGCCAGCAGCCTACCATTGGACAATGAGCAGTTCTTC,CASSLPLDNEQFF
TRBV4-2,TRBJ2-1,-,TRBD2,TGTGCCAGCAGCAACACTAGCGGTCTTAGCTCCTACAATGAGCAGTTCTTC,CASSNTSGLSSYNEQFF
TRBV15,TRBJ2-5,-,-,TGTGCCACCAGCAGTCCTCACCCGGGGGTGGGGGAGACCCAGTACTTC,CATSSPHPGVGETQYF
TRBV27,TRBJ1-3,-,-,TGTGCCAGCAGTTTATCTGGGCCTTGGGACACCATATATTTT,CASSLSGPWDTIYF
TRBV7-9,TRBJ1-6,-,TRBD1,TGTGCCAGCAGCTATGAACAGGGGAAGTATAATTCACCCCTCCACTTT,CASSYEQGKYNSPLHF
TRBV19,TRBJ2-7,-,-,TGTGCCAGTAGAGAATCCACCGGGTCTACCTACGAGCAGTACTTC,CASRESTGSTYEQYF
TRBV5-5,TRBJ2-3,few,-,TGTGCCAGCAGCTTGGACGGAGCTAGCACAGATACGCAGTATTTT,CASSLDGASTDTQYF
TRBV19,TRBJ2-6,-,TRBD1,TGTGCCAGTAGTCCCGGACAGGGGATGACTGGGGCCAACGTCCTGACTTTC,CASSPGQGMTGANVLTF
TRBV19,TRBJ2-2,-,TRBD1,TGTGCCAGTCGCCCCCGGACAGGGCCGAACACCGGGGAGCTGTTTTTT,CASRPRTGPNTGELFF
TRBV4-3,TRBJ2-7,-,TRBD2,TGCGCCAGCAGCCAATCGACTAGCGGGAGTATGTACGAGCAGTACTTC,CASSQSTSGSMYEQYF
TRBV15,TRBJ2-1,-,-,TGTGCCACCAGCCTGATGAGGGGGGGGACTCTGTACAATGAGCAGTTCTTC,CATSLMRGGTLYNEQFF
TRBV19,TRBJ2-2,-,TRBD2,TGTGCCAGTAGTATAAGGTCCCTAGCGGGGGGCCCCGCGAACACCGGGGAGCTGTTTTTT,CASSIRSLAGGPANTGELFF
TRBV6-5,TRBJ2-7,-,-,TGTGCCAGCACCTCTGCTTTCCTTTACGAGCAGTACTTC,CASTSAFLYEQYF
TRBV5-4,TRBJ2-7,-,TRBD2,TGTGCCAGCAGCTTGGCCGGGACTAGCGTCCAAAAGTTATACGAGCAGTACTTC,CASSLAGTSVQKLYEQYF
TRBV23-1,TRBJ2-7,-,TRBD1,TGCGCCAGCAGTGGAGCCCGGGACAGGACCCTTATAGGCTACGAGCAGTACTTC,CASSGARDRTLIGYEQYF
TRBV4-3,TRBJ1-3,-,-,TGCGCCAGCAGCCAAGGAGGGCAGTACTCTGGAAACACCATATATTTT,CASSQGGQYSGNTIYF
TRBV5-6,TRBJ2-2,-,TRBD1,TGTGCCAGCATCCCCCTGGACAGGGTAGATACCGGGGAGCTGTTTTTT,CASIPLDRVDTGELFF
TRBV11-3,TRBJ2-4,-,TRBD1,TGTGCCAGCAGCTCCTGGACAGGGGAGGAGGCCAAAAACATTCAGTACTTC,CASSSWTGEEAKNIQYF
TRBV2,TRBJ2-7,-,TRBD2,TGTGCCAGCAGTAAGGGACTAGCGGGAGGGCCCCTGCACGAGCAGTACTTC,CASSKGLAGGPLHEQYF
TRBV19,TRBJ2-7,-,-,TGTGCCAGTAGTATTTTCCTAAATTCCTACGAGCAGTACTTC,CASSIFLNSYEQYF
TRBV29-1,TRBJ2-1,-,-,TGCAGCGTTGCTCAACTAGCCCGCCACAATGAGCAGTTCTTC,CSVAQLARHNEQFF
TRBV28,TRBJ2-7,-,TRBD2,TGTGCCAGCAGTTTATTTGGCGGGAGCTCCTACGAGCAGTACTTC,CASSLFGGSSYEQYF
TRBV9,TRBJ1-2,-,TRBD1,TGTGCCAGCAACCGAGGACAGGCCCCCTTGGGCTACACCTTC,CASNRGQAPLGYTF
TRBV5-1,TRBJ1-2,-,TRBD1,TGCGCCAGCAGCACCGGACAGGCCGGGTATGGCTACACCTTC,CASSTGQAGYGYTF
TRBV5-1,TRBJ2-2,-,-,TGCGCCAGCAGCTACTACAGGGAAACCGGGGAGCTGTTTTTT,CASSYYRETGELFF
TRBV19,TRBJ1-1,-,-,TGTGCCAGTAGTATTACAGGGAGTCGGCCTGAAGCTTTCTTT,CASSITGSRPEAFF
TRBV5-1,TRBJ2-7,-,TRBD1,TGCGCCAGCAGCTCCGGACAGGGGGCTAACGAGCAGTACTTC,CASSSGQGANEQYF
TRBV7-3,TRBJ2-5,-,TRBD2,TGTGCCAGCAGCACCCCCGGCGGGGGTGAGACCCAGTACTTC,CASSTPGGGETQYF
TRBV6-1,TRBJ2-5,once,-,TGTGCCAGCAGTGAAGCGGGTGGCGCGGTTCAAGAGACCCAGTACTTC,CASSEAGGAVQETQYF
TRBV28,TRBJ2-1,-,-,TGTGCCAGCAGTTTTACCGGTTCCTACAATGAGCAGTTCTTC,CASSFTGSYNEQFF
TRBV5-6,TRBJ1-2,-,TRBD1,TGTGCCAGCAGCGTTCGGGACAGACTCTATGGCTACACCTTC,CASSVRDRLYGYTF
TRBV5-6,TRBJ1-2,-,TRBD1,TGTGCCAGCAGCAGGACAGGGGTTGAAGGCTACACCTTC,CASSRTGVEGYTF
TRBV10-3,TRBJ2-7,-,TRBD2,TGTGCCATAGCGGGGAGCCACGAGCAGTACTTC,CAIAGSHEQYF
TRBV5-1,TRBJ1-2,few,TRBD1,TGCGCCAGCAGCCTTCGAGGGACAGTGAATTATGGCTACACCTTC,CASSLRGTVNYGYTF
TRBV7-2,TRBJ2-1,-,TRBD2,TGTGCCAGCAGCTCCTCCGGGCGGGGGGGGAATGAGCAGTTCTTC,CASSSSGRGGNEQFF
TRBV5-5,TRBJ2-5,-,TRBD2,TGTGCCAGCAGCCATAGCGGGAGTAGGGAGACCCAGTACTTC,CASSHSGSRETQYF
TRBV4-2,TRBJ2-2,-,-,TGTGCCAGCAGCCAACCTACCGGGGAGCTGTTTTTT,CASSQPTGELFF
TRBV11-2,TRBJ1-1,-,-,TGTGCCAGCAGCTCACAGGGTCGGTACACTGAAGCTTTCTTT,CASSSQGRYTEAFF
TRBV6-1,TRBJ1-6,-,TRBD1,TGTGCCACCGAGGGACAGGGGTTTTCACCCCTCCACTTT,CATEGQGFSPLHF